The 25 T cell receptor beta chains in this list originate from one sample, sequenced in a study of control samples from healthy donors and cancer patients. TCRdb keeps only in-frame clones here, not all; method: immunoSEQ multiplex PCR. This sample has over 100,000 clones, with 75% to 95% found just once. The sequenced sample was blood. These receptors were obtained from a man aged 35-49 years in good health.

This rearrangement joins TRBV7-8 to TRBJ1-2; D is perhaps TRBD1 (6 bases). Between the trimmed V and J ends, which lost 4 bases and 6 bases, there was a span of 9 bases. This CDR3 comprises 12 residues. Per germline, CDR1 SGHVS and CDR2 FQNEAQ. The CDR3 DNA follows: TGTGCCAGCAGCTGGACAGTTGATGGCTACACCTTC. Its protein product is CASSWTVDGYTF. The variable domain in full, with the rest retrieved from reference TRBV7-8 and TRBJ1-2, is GAGVSQSPRYKVAKRGQDVALRCDPISGHVSLFWYQQALGQGPEFLTYFQNEAQLDKSGLPSDRFFAERPEGSVSTLKIQRTQQEDSAVYLCASSWTVDGYTFGSGTRLTVV.

The sample holds a few counts of this clone. The chain links TRBV6-5 to TRBJ1-1; unclear D gene. Trimming removed 6 bases from V and 8 bases from J, with 13 bases in between. There are 12 residues in the CDR3. Germline V gene data show CDR1 as MNHEY and CDR2 as SVGAGI. As DNA, the CDR3 is TGTGCCAGCAGCCCGGCGACGAGGGAAGCTTTCTTT. Amino acids: CASSPATREAFF.

The chain couples TRBV7-2 to TRBJ1-5, with a possible D match to TRBD1 (6 bases). V was trimmed by 0 bases and J by 1 base, leaving 7 bases between them. CDR1 and CDR2 (germline): SGHTA, FQGNSA. The CDR3 is made up of 15 amino acids. The CDR3, as DNA: TGTGCCAGCAGCTTAGCAACAGGGAGCAATCAGCCCCAGCATTTT. Translation: CASSLATGSNQPQHF.

The V and J genes are TRBV9 and TRBJ1-1; D call uncertain. CDR1 SGDLS and CDR2 YYNGEE come from the germline V gene. V was trimmed by 0 bases and J by 1 base, leaving 4 bases between them. CDR3 length: 13 residues. The CDR3 nucleotides are TGTGCCAGCAGCGTAGACGGGAACACTGAAGCTTTCTTT. Its translation: CASSVDGNTEAFF.

The chain employs TRBV9 and TRBJ1-3; 10 nucleotides agree with TRBD1. Germline-derived CDR1 and CDR2 are SGDLS and YYNGEE. This CDR3 is built from 17 residues. V was pared by 0 bases and J by 1 base, with 4 bases of the junction left unmatched. CDR3 loop: CASSVAGQGTSGNTIYF. In nucleotides, the CDR3 is TGTGCCAGCAGCGTAGCGGGACAGGGGACTTCTGGAAACACCATATATTTT.

This chain connects TRBV6-5 to TRBJ2-7; D not resolved. Trimming took off 8 bases at V and 3 bases at J, with 11 bases between the two ends. Germline values: CDR1 MNHEY, CDR2 SVGAGI. This CDR3 contains 12 residues. CDR3 nucleotides: TGTGCCAGCGCCCCAGCGCGCTACGAGCAGTACTTC. It translates to CASAPARYEQYF.

The V and J genes are TRBV2 and TRBJ2-2, with 8 bases matching TRBD1. V lost 3 bases to trimming and J lost 2 bases; unmatched junction nucleotides: 2. The CDR3 spans 15 residues. CDR1 and CDR2 (germline): SNHLY, FYNNEI. The CDR3 is CASSDGQGNTGELFF. The CDR3 DNA follows: TGTGCCAGCAGTGACGGACAGGGTAACACCGGGGAGCTGTTTTTT.

This chain uses TRBV7-9 with TRBJ2-7; D ambiguous. This CDR3 region has 14 residues. CDR1 SEHNR and CDR2 FQNEAQ come from the germline V gene (reference sequence). Trimming stripped 1 base from V and 0 bases from J, with 7 bases between. CDR3 bases: TGTGCCAGCAGCTTAGGGCACCTCTCCTACGAGCAGTACTTC. Protein product: CASSLGHLSYEQYF.

Only one count was recorded for this clone. The chain uses TRBV7-2 and TRBJ1-6; a possible D gene is TRBD1 (5 bases). From germline, CDR1 is SGHTA and CDR2 FQGNSA. The CDR3 has 18 residues. V lost 1 base, J lost 0 bases, and 13 bases lay in between. Here the CDR3 reads CASSLGSGRGSYNSPLHF. The CDR3 DNA is TGTGCCAGCAGCTTAGGAAGTGGAAGGGGCTCCTATAATTCACCCCTCCACTTT. Full variable domain (rest looked up from reference TRBV7-2 and TRBJ1-6): GAGVSQSPSNKVTEKGKDVELRCDPISGHTALYWYRQSLGQGLEFLIYFQGNSAPDKSGLPSDRFSAERTGGSVSTLTIQRTQQEDSAVYLCASSLGSGRGSYNSPLHFGNGTRLTVT.

This sequence joins TRBV6-5 and TRBJ1-5, with D possibly matching TRBD1 (5 bases). CDR1 MNHEY and CDR2 SVGAGI come from the germline V gene. The CDR3 length is 13 residues. The ends were cut back, 8 bases at V and 7 bases at J, with 15 bases in the middle. The CDR3, as DNA: TGTGCCAGCGGCGAACAGGCCAGACAGCCCCAGCATTTT. Its protein product is CASGEQARQPQHF.

The chain joins TRBV6-5 to TRBJ2-7, with 10 bases identical to TRBD1. Germline CDR1 and CDR2: MNHEY and SVGAGI. The CDR3 covers 15 residues. Unmatched junction bases numbered 11, after V lost 6 bases and J lost 6 bases. The CDR3 sequence: CASRRWTGGFGEQYF. The CDR3 coding sequence is TGTGCCAGCAGGCGATGGACAGGGGGTTTTGGCGAGCAGTACTTC.

This chain links TRBV7-8 with TRBJ2-2; a weak D match, TRBD1 (5 bases). Germline CDR1 SGHVS, CDR2 FQNEAQ. V lost 5 bases to trimming and J lost 3 bases, with 19 bases between them. The CDR3 length is 17 residues. The CDR3 loop reads CASSPNRPGWDTGELFF. In DNA, the CDR3 is TGTGCCAGCAGCCCCAATCGTCCAGGGTGGGACACCGGGGAGCTGTTTTTT.

The chain recombines TRBV6-5 with TRBJ1-3; TRBD1 agrees at 7 bases. V dropped 8 bases and J dropped 0; count of bases not matched to a gene: 4. Germline lookup yields CDR1 MNHEY and CDR2 SVGAGI. CDR3 length equals 14 residues. CDR3 DNA sequence: TGTGCCAGCCGACAGGGCCTCTCTGGAAACACCATATATTTT. Its translation is CASRQGLSGNTIYF.

This clone was counted a few times. The chain couples TRBV4-1 to TRBJ2-7, with unresolved D. CDR1 MGHRA and CDR2 YSYEKL come from the germline V gene. This CDR3 comprises 15 residues. Trimming took off 3 bases at V and 2 bases at J, with 14 bases between the two ends. In nucleotides, the CDR3 is TGCGCCAGCAGCCATATGCAGGTCGCAACCTACGAGCAGTACTTC. Translated: CASSHMQVATYEQYF.

J is TRBJ2-3 and V is TRBV6-5, with 9 bases lining up with TRBD2. The CDR3 is 16 amino acids. Germline V gene data show CDR1 as MNHEY and CDR2 as SVGAGI. The junction had 3 bases not matched to a gene; V was cut back by 0 bases and J by 2 bases. This chain's CDR3 is CASSYSAGGPTDTQYF. CDR3 bases: TGTGCCAGCAGTTACTCTGCGGGGGGGCCCACAGATACGCAGTATTTT.

The J gene is TRBJ2-7, the V gene TRBV20-1; D not certain. Looked up from germline, CDR1 is DFQATT and CDR2 is SNEGSKA (reference sequence). This CDR3 has 11 amino acids. Between the trimmed V and J ends, which lost 4 bases and 6 bases, there was a span of 10 bases. Here the CDR3 DNA reads TGCAGTGCTATGGGTTTCCGCGAGCAGTACTTC. Its translation: CSAMGFREQYF.

The rearrangement uses TRBV7-6 and TRBJ2-3; 11 positions agree with TRBD1. Per germline, CDR1 SGHVS and CDR2 FNYEAQ. This CDR3 region has 12 residues. Trimming at V came to 3 bases and at J to 10 bases, leaving 0 bases not matched to a gene. Here the CDR3 reads CASSLGQGAQYF. In DNA form, the CDR3 reads TGTGCCAGCAGCTTGGGACAGGGGGCGCAGTATTTT.

This clone was observed once. V usage is TRBV30 and J usage is TRBJ2-1; 10 nucleotides agree with TRBD2. The length of the CDR3 is 21 residues. The V gene's germline CDR1 is GTSNPN and CDR2 SVGIG (reference sequence). Losses at the gene ends were 3 bases for V and 0 bases for J; bases not matched to a gene: 20. This CDR3 reads CAWRRPLGTSDESSSYNEQFF. In DNA, the CDR3 is TGTGCCTGGAGGAGGCCCCTCGGGACTAGCGACGAATCCAGCTCCTACAATGAGCAGTTCTTC.

The J gene is TRBJ1-5, the V gene TRBV2; D is uncertain. Trimming left V 0 bases short and J 7 bases short, with 7 bases between. The germline V gene encodes CDR1 SNHLY and CDR2 FYNNEI. There are 13 residues in the CDR3. The chain's CDR3 is CASSEAPEQPQHF. The CDR3 DNA reads TGTGCCAGCAGTGAAGCGCCAGAACAGCCCCAGCATTTT.

This chain uses TRBV2 with TRBJ1-1; D call uncertain. The germline CDR1 and CDR2 sequences are SNHLY and FYNNEI. This CDR3 is built from 13 residues. Deletions cut 4 bases from V and 10 bases from J, with 16 bases between. CDR3 residues: CASSANPTGLAFF. CDR3 nucleotides: TGTGCCAGCAGTGCCAACCCGACGGGCTTAGCTTTCTTT.

The chain joins TRBV5-6 to TRBJ2-1, with D unresolved. Germline V gene sequence: CDR1 SGHDT, CDR2 YYEEEE. V was trimmed by 4 bases and J by 5 bases, leaving 10 bases between them. The CDR3 has 13 residues. The CDR3 sequence is CASSPNTHNEQFF. CDR3 sequence (DNA): TGTGCCAGCAGCCCAAACACTCACAATGAGCAGTTCTTC. The variable domain in full, completed from reference TRBV5-6 and TRBJ2-1, reads DAGVTQSPTHLIKTRGQQVTLRCSPKSGHDTVSWYQQALGQGPQFIFQYYEEEERQRGNFPDRFSGHQFPNYSSELNVNALLLGDSALYLCASSPNTHNEQFFGPGTRLTVL.

This clone was found once. At the DNA level, this CDR3 is encoded by other sequences in the same sample as well. The chain is built from TRBV20-1 and TRBJ2-5; D not certain. The CDR3 contains 11 residues. Trimming cost V 1 base and J 5 bases, with 5 bases left between them. The germline CDR1 and CDR2 sequences are DFQATT and SNEGSKA (reference sequence). This CDR3 is CSARVGETQYF. The CDR3 DNA reads as TGCAGTGCTAGAGTGGGGGAGACCCAGTACTTC.

The CDR3 loop is CASSQDPAGAAGNTIYF. The CDR3 nucleotides are TGTGCCAGCAGCCAAGATCCCGCCGGGGCAGCTGGAAACACCATATATTTT. J is TRBJ1-3 and V is TRBV3-1 (or the pseudogene TRBV3-2); TRBD1 might be the D (5 bases). The V and J ends lost 0 bases and 2 bases respectively, with 14 bases between them. In germline, CDR1 is LGHDT, CDR2 YNNKEL (reference sequence). The CDR3 runs 17 residues.

This chain links TRBV12-2 with TRBJ2-3; the table's D call, TRBD2, has no DNA check behind it. TRBV12-2 is classified as a pseudogene. The CDR3 runs 17 residues. The CDR3 coding sequence is TGTGCAAGTCGCTTACTAAGCGGGGAGGCTAGCACAGATACGCAGTATTTT. Its translation is CASRLLSGEASTDTQYF.

The gene calls are TRBV6-4 and TRBJ2-2; 9 bases fit TRBD1. CDR1 and CDR2 from the germline V gene are MRHNA and SNTAGT. The CDR3 has 13 residues. With V trimmed by 6 bases and J by 6 bases, 2 bases remained unmatched. In DNA, the CDR3 is TGTGCCAGCAGACAGGGGGCTTCCGGGGAGCTGTTTTTT. This translates into CASRQGASGELFF.